These 8 T cell receptor beta chains were sequenced from one sample in a study of OX40 agonist ivuxolimab in advanced cancers. This table comes from immunoSEQ multiplex PCR, and its TCRdb copy is limited to in-frame clones, with some not included. Of tens of thousands of clones in the sample, roughly three quarters were seen once. Sequences were derived from CD4+ or CD8+ T cells sorted from blood, sampled in a trial of the OX40 agonist ivuxolimab. The receptors stem from an adult with an advanced solid tumor such as melanoma, head and neck, liver or kidney cancer.

J is TRBJ2-7 and V is TRBV27, with 12 bases identical to TRBD2. Germline lookup yields CDR1 MNHEY and CDR2 SMNVEV (reference sequence). CDR3 length: 16 residues. J was trimmed by 2 bases and V by 6 bases; bases with no gene match: 8. CDR3 protein: CASRRPPSGRAYEQYF. The CDR3 DNA is TGTGCCAGCAGACGCCCCCCTAGCGGGAGGGCCTACGAGCAGTACTTC.

This clone was seen at least ten times. V and J are TRBV19 and TRBJ1-5, with a tentative D call TRBD1 (6 bases). With 3 bases removed from V and 7 bases from J, the gap between germline ends came to 16 bases. CDR1 and CDR2 from the germline V gene are LNHDA and SQIVND (reference sequence). This CDR3 contains 15 residues. The chain's CDR3 is CASSMATGRGQPQHF. CDR3 DNA: TGTGCCAGTAGTATGGCAACAGGGAGGGGGCAGCCCCAGCATTTT.

The chain uses TRBV6-1 and TRBJ2-3, with D maybe TRBD1 (6 bases). The length of the CDR3 is 13 residues. Trimming left V 5 bases short and J 4 bases short, with 10 bases between. The germline V gene encodes CDR1 MNHNS and CDR2 SASEGT. Written as DNA, the CDR3 is TGTGCCAGCAGTCGGAACAGGGCAGATACGCAGTATTTT. Its translation: CASSRNRADTQYF.

This rearrangement joins TRBV18 to TRBJ1-3; D not resolved. Trimming took 3 bases from V and 0 from J, leaving 18 bases between them. Germline CDR1 KGHSH, CDR2 LQKENI. The CDR3 runs 18 residues. In DNA form, the CDR3 reads TGTGCCAGCTCACCCTTGACCGGCAGGACCGGCTCTGGAAACACCATATATTTT. This codes for CASSPLTGRTGSGNTIYF.

The chain couples TRBV7-3 to TRBJ2-1, with a weak D call TRBD2 (6 bases). Between the trimmed V and J ends, which lost 5 bases and 3 bases, there was a span of 11 bases. The CDR3 is 14 amino acids. In germline, CDR1 is SGHTA, CDR2 FQGTGA. The CDR3 loop reads CASSRSGGYNEQFF. The CDR3 DNA is TGTGCCAGCAGCCGATCCGGGGGCTACAATGAGCAGTTCTTC.

This clone was seen a few times. The chain couples TRBV18 to TRBJ1-5; no firm D call. Looked up from germline, CDR1 is KGHSH and CDR2 is LQKENI. CDR3 length: 14 residues. The germline V and J ends were trimmed by 2 bases and 2 bases, with 7 bases remaining between them. CDR3 residues: CASSPAGGNQPQHF. The CDR3 DNA reads TGTGCCAGCTCACCAGCGGGAGGCAATCAGCCCCAGCATTTT.

This chain links TRBV10-2 with TRBJ2-3; D ambiguous. This CDR3 region has 14 residues. Trimming took 4 bases from V and 3 from J, leaving 11 bases between them. Germline CDR1 and CDR2: WSHSY and SAAADI. The CDR3 DNA reads TGCGCCAGCAGTGTCGGCTCAACGACAGATACGCAGTATTTT. Translating it yields CASSVGSTTDTQYF.

For this clone: Germline and junction disagree at one end, which may indicate a read error. The chain is built from TRBV7-3 and TRBJ2-6, with 8 bases lining up with TRBD1. Germline V gene lookup returns CDR1 SGHTA and CDR2 FQGTGA. The CDR3 covers 18 residues. The CDR3 loop is CASSLTGGQLSGANVLTF. The CDR3 DNA is TGTGCCAGCAGCCTAACAGGGGGACAACTCTCTGGGGCCAACGTCCTGACTTTC.